Listed here are 20 T cell receptor beta chains from one sample, sequenced in a study of cytomegalovirus exposure and HLA in healthy donors. A multiplex PCR was run with 60 Vbeta primers and 13 Jbeta primers. Data came from immunoSEQ multiplex PCR; TCRdb stores just in-frame clones and leaves some out. The sample records some 93,000 clones, roughly 63% being singletons. Sequences were obtained from PBMCs. Every receptor here comes from a boy aged 5-17 years in good health and CMV-seropositive.

This clone was recorded once. The V and J genes are TRBV7-9 and TRBJ2-2; 9 positions match TRBD2. Germline trimming cut 2 bases from V and 3 bases from J; bases unmatched to any gene: 7. The germline gives CDR1 SEHNR, CDR2 FQNEAQ (reference sequence). CDR3 length equals 17 residues. The CDR3 DNA sequence: TGTGCCAGCAGCTTAAGCGGCCTAGCGGGATACACCGGGGAGCTGTTTTTT. This gives the protein CASSLSGLAGYTGELFF.

The V gene is TRBV5-6, the J gene TRBJ2-7, with a tentative D call TRBD1 (5 bases). V gave up 2 bases and J gave up 3 bases, with 12 bases separating them. This CDR3 contains 14 residues. Germline CDR1 is SGHDT and CDR2 is YYEEEE. CDR3 amino acids: CASSFYPGRYEQYF. The CDR3 bases are TGTGCCAGCAGCTTTTATCCAGGGCGCTACGAGCAGTACTTC.

The CDR3 is CASSFARRQGSTDTQYF. The CDR3 DNA reads TGTGCCAGCAGCTTCGCCCGGAGACAGGGATCTACAGATACGCAGTATTTT. The rearrangement links TRBV11-2 to TRBJ2-3; 7 bases fit TRBD1. V dropped 3 bases and J dropped 3; count of bases not matched to a gene: 12. Germline V gene sequence: CDR1 SGHAT, CDR2 FQNNGV. The CDR3 length is 17 residues.

The gene calls are TRBV9 and TRBJ2-3; 9 nucleotides agree with TRBD2. The CDR3 runs 15 residues. After removal of 8 bases from V and 0 bases from J, the junction contained 7 bases not matched to a gene. The germline CDR1 and CDR2 sequences are SGDLS and YYNGEE. The CDR3 region is CARKGAGGSTDTQYF. CDR3 sequence (DNA): TGTGCCAGGAAAGGAGCGGGAGGAAGCACAGATACGCAGTATTTT.

The sample holds a few counts of this clone. The V gene is TRBV19, the J gene TRBJ2-1; TRBD1 might be the D (5 bases). Germline V CDR1 and CDR2: LNHDA, SQIVND (reference sequence). This CDR3 is 16 amino acids long. Between the trimmed V and J ends, which lost 7 bases and 6 bases, there was a span of 22 bases. The CDR3 DNA sequence: TGTGCCAGTACTCAAGGGGCAGGGTTGATCGGCAATGAGCAGTTCTTC. Protein: CASTQGAGLIGNEQFF.

This clone was detected a few times. The J gene is TRBJ1-4, the V gene TRBV27, with a possible D match to TRBD1 (6 bases). This CDR3 has 14 residues. Germline V lookup: CDR1 MNHEY, CDR2 SMNVEV (reference sequence). V shed 3 bases and J shed 8 bases, with 13 bases lying between them. CDR3 loop: CASSFGRGREKLFF. The CDR3, as DNA: TGTGCCAGCAGTTTCGGCAGGGGCAGGGAAAAACTGTTTTTT.

The chain joins TRBV5-4 to TRBJ2-1; 8 positions match TRBD2. Per the germline V gene, CDR1 is SGHNT and CDR2 is YYREEE (reference sequence). Unmatched junction bases numbered 5, after V lost 0 bases and J lost 6 bases. The CDR3 covers 15 residues. The CDR3 nucleotides read TGTGCCAGCAGCTTGGACGGGAGGGCCAGCAATGAGCAGTTCTTC. This translates into CASSLDGRASNEQFF.

This sequence joins TRBV6-6 and TRBJ2-3; D is possibly TRBD2 (5 bases). This CDR3 is 16 amino acids long. Deletions cut 0 bases from V and 0 bases from J, with 10 bases between. The germline V gene encodes CDR1 MNHNY and CDR2 SVGAGI (reference sequence). The CDR3 reads CASSYSRGQSTDTQYF. The CDR3 DNA sequence: TGTGCCAGCAGTTACTCCCGAGGGCAGAGCACAGATACGCAGTATTTT.

The chain recombines TRBV5-1 with TRBJ2-1, with TRBD2 matching 11 bases. Germline CDR1 is SGHRS and CDR2 is YFSETQ. The J segment lost 9 bases and the V segment lost 5 bases, leaving 7 bases of the junction unmatched. The CDR3 extends over 14 amino acids. In nucleotides, the CDR3 is TGCGCCAGCAGTGGGCTAGCGGGGGGTGGTGAGCAGTTCTTC. This encodes CASSGLAGGGEQFF.

This clone showed up just a few times. The chain recombines TRBV5-4 with TRBJ2-7; TRBD2 matches at 9 bases. Germline V gene lookup returns CDR1 SGHNT and CDR2 YYREEE (reference sequence). After removal of 0 bases from V and 6 bases from J, the junction contained 7 bases not matched to a gene. The CDR3 contains 15 residues. The CDR3 here is CASSLEASGVREQYF. The CDR3 region has the DNA TGTGCCAGCAGCTTGGAGGCTAGCGGGGTACGCGAGCAGTACTTC.

This clone was seen only a few times. The rearrangement joins TRBV30 to TRBJ2-7; 7 nucleotides match TRBD1. CDR1 and CDR2 from the germline V gene are GTSNPN and SVGIG (reference sequence). Trimming at V came to 6 bases and at J to 0 bases, leaving 5 bases not matched to a gene. The CDR3 is 13 amino acids. The CDR3 region is CACQDRSSYEQYF. CDR3 in DNA: TGTGCCTGTCAGGACAGGAGCTCCTACGAGCAGTACTTC.

This clone turned up a few times. The rearrangement uses TRBV6-1 and TRBJ1-1; a weak D match, TRBD1 (6 bases). Trimming shortened V by 6 bases and J by 4 bases, and 15 bases separated the two germline ends. The CDR3 runs 14 residues. The germline V gene encodes CDR1 MNHNS and CDR2 SASEGT. The CDR3 is CASSLQGTGTEAFF. The CDR3 DNA is TGTGCCAGCAGCCTACAGGGTACGGGCACTGAAGCTTTCTTT.

This sequence joins TRBV13 and TRBJ2-5, with D perhaps TRBD1 (6 bases). Germline CDR1 reads PRHDT; CDR2 reads FYEKMQ (reference sequence). V lost 5 bases and J lost 7, with 14 bases in between. The CDR3 loop spans 13 amino acids. The CDR3 sequence: CASSASEQGTQYF. The CDR3 DNA sequence: TGTGCCAGCAGCGCAAGCGAACAGGGGACCCAGTACTTC. The whole variable domain, filled in from reference TRBV13 and TRBJ2-5, reads AAGVIQSPRHLIKEKRETATLKCYPIPRHDTVYWYQQGPGQDPQFLISFYEKMQSDKGSIPDRFSAQQFSDYHSELNMSSLELGDSALYFCASSASEQGTQYFGPGTRLLVL.

V usage is TRBV6-1 and J usage is TRBJ2-7; maybe TRBD1 (5 bases). CDR1 and CDR2 from the germline V gene are MNHNS and SASEGT. Between the trimmed V and J ends, which lost 2 bases and 3 bases, there was a span of 11 bases. There are 14 residues in the CDR3. CDR3 protein: CASSEPRAVYEQYF. The CDR3 bases are TGTGCCAGCAGTGAACCCAGGGCGGTCTACGAGCAGTACTTC.

V usage is TRBV7-9 and J usage is TRBJ2-1; 13 positions agree with TRBD2. V lost 6 bases to trimming and J lost 0 bases; unmatched junction nucleotides: 11. The CDR3 is made up of 19 amino acids. Per germline, CDR1 SEHNR and CDR2 FQNEAQ (reference sequence). The CDR3 protein is CASRRGTSGILNSYNEQFF. CDR3 sequence (DNA): TGTGCCAGCAGGAGGGGGACTAGCGGGATTCTAAACTCCTACAATGAGCAGTTCTTC.

The chain has TRBV5-1 and TRBJ2-7; possibly TRBD1 for D (5 bases). This CDR3 has 16 residues. Trimming removed 0 bases at V and 5 bases at J, with 18 bases between. From germline, CDR1 is SGHRS and CDR2 YFSETQ. DNA for the CDR3: TGCGCCAGCAGCTTGGGGGTAGGGCAGGGTGTCCACGAGCAGTACTTC. It encodes CASSLGVGQGVHEQYF.

This sequence joins TRBV6-5 and TRBJ1-4, with TRBD1 as a possible D gene (5 bases). The V end was cut by 0 bases, the J end by 12 bases, with 17 bases between. The CDR3 is 15 residues long. CDR1 is MNHEY and CDR2 is SVGAGI in the germline V gene. The CDR3 nucleotides read TGTGCCAGCAGTTACTCGGAGGGACCGCCGGGAGAACTGTTTTTT. Translating it yields CASSYSEGPPGELFF.

This rearrangement joins TRBV7-2 to TRBJ2-7; TRBD1 matches 7 bases. V lost 2 bases and J lost 6; bases outside the gene matches: 4. Germline loops: CDR1 SGHTA, CDR2 FQGNSA. The CDR3 is made up of 13 amino acids. In DNA, the CDR3 is TGTGCCAGCAGCTTAAGACAGGGTCCCGAGCAGTACTTC. Protein sequence: CASSLRQGPEQYF.

This chain joins TRBV29-1 and TRBJ1-2; no definite D call. The germline gives CDR1 SQVTM, CDR2 ANQGSEA. The length of the CDR3 is 12 residues. The ends were cut back, 7 bases at V and 0 bases at J, with 9 bases in the middle. CDR3 sequence reads: CSARSPNYGYTF. The CDR3 nucleotides are TGCAGCGCCCGTAGCCCTAACTATGGCTACACCTTC.

CDR3 nucleotide sequence: TGTGCCAGCGGAGAAAAAAGGGGAAACACCATATATTTT. This gives the protein CASGEKRGNTIYF. The V and J genes are TRBV4-2 and TRBJ1-3; unclear D gene. The CDR3 has 13 amino acids. Germline V gene lookup returns CDR1 LGHNA and CDR2 YNFKEQ. Trimming took off 8 bases at V and 4 bases at J, with 12 bases between the two ends.